The clone carrying this TCR beta chain was picked up a small number of times. Its cognate antigen is unknown. Method: immunoSEQ multiplex PCR; TCRdb's copy keeps in-frame clones and lacks some. The table includes about 40,000 clones, about 79% detected once. These data are taken from a study of PD-L1 blockade in urothelial cancer. The germline CDR1 and CDR2 sequences are SGHRS and YFSETQ. V shed 4 bases, J shed 0 bases, and the junction held 7 bases outside the gene matches. The CDR3 extends over 15 amino acids. General study findings and limits: Enhanced expansion of tumor-associated blood clones at 3 weeks characterized durable-benefit patients.

The chain carries TRBV5-1 and TRBJ2-7; 7 nucleotides align to TRBD1. This TCR was recovered from a man in his sixties with urothelial cancer. The starting material was PBMCs, obtained around atezolizumab (anti-PD-L1) treatment. The CDR3 nucleotides read TGCGCCAGCAGCCAACCTGGGACAGTCTCCTACGAGCAGTACTTC. Encoded protein: CASSQPGTVSYEQYF.